Listed below are T cell receptor beta chains from one sample, sequenced in a study of blood T cell repertoires in COVID-19. TCRdb keeps only in-frame clones here, not all; method: immunoSEQ multiplex PCR. The profile shows under 350,000 clones, around four fifths of them singletons. Sequencing input: peripheral blood. These receptors came from a woman aged 50 to 65 who had recovered from COVID-19. The CDR3 runs from the conserved cysteine through the conserved F or W. The D gene is left open where the match is weak. The listing skips clone size in some rows; elsewhere it reads once, few, many or a size class.

D gene	CDR3 length	clone size	J gene	V gene	CDR3 DNA	CDR3 protein
TRBD2	15	once	TRBJ2-7	TRBV5-1	TGCGCCAGCAGCCTCTTAGCGGGATCCTCCTACGAGCAGTACTTC	CASSLLAGSSYEQYF
TRBD1	19	-	TRBJ1-1	TRBV5-1	TGCGCCAGCAGCTTGCTACCCGTAGACAGGGGGATAGTGAACACTGAAGCTTTCTTT	CASSLLPVDRGIVNTEAFF
TRBD1	12	-	TRBJ1-1	TRBV2	TGTGCCAGCAGTGGACAGGGAGCTGAAGCTTTCTTT	CASSGQGAEAFF
TRBD2	16	-	TRBJ2-2	TRBV11-2	TGTGCCAGCAGCAAGACTAGCGGGACATTCACCGGGGAGCTGTTTTTT	CASSKTSGTFTGELFF
-	14	-	TRBJ2-2	TRBV10-3	TGTGCCATCAGCGGCGGGACGAACACCGGGGAGCTGTTTTTT	CAISGGTNTGELFF
-	15	-	TRBJ2-7	TRBV18	TGTGCCAGCTCAGCAACAGTAGGGGCCGGGTGGGAGCAGTACTTC	CASSATVGAGWEQYF
-	13	-	TRBJ1-2	TRBV18	TGTGCCAGCTCACCGGACATCAACTATGGCTACACCTTC	CASSPDINYGYTF
-	17	-	TRBJ2-1	TRBV4-3	TGCGCCAGCAGCCAAGATTTCGCAGGGGGAGGTTTTGATGAGCAGTTCTTC	CASSQDFAGGGFDEQFF
TRBD1	15	few	TRBJ1-1	TRBV9	TGTGCCAGCAGCGTAGGGGGCAGGGGGCACACTGAAGCTTTCTTT	CASSVGGRGHTEAFF
-	14	-	TRBJ2-5	TRBV5-4	TGTGCCAGCAGCTTGGATCAAGCACAAGAGACCCAGTACTTC	CASSLDQAQETQYF
-	14	-	TRBJ1-3	TRBV5-1	TGCGCCAGCAGCTTGTCCGGGGCTGGAAACACCATATATTTT	CASSLSGAGNTIYF
-	14	-	TRBJ1-1	TRBV6-2/TRBV6-3	TGTGCCAGCAGTTACCCCGAGGCGAACACTGAAGCTTTCTTT	CASSYPEANTEAFF
-	15	-	TRBJ1-2	TRBV10-1	TGCGCCAGCACCGGAGGCGGACGACACTCTTATGGCTACACCTTC	CASTGGGRHSYGYTF
-	15	-	TRBJ1-4	TRBV9	TGTGCCAGCAGCGTAGAGACAGGTGGAAATGAAAAACTGTTTTTT	CASSVETGGNEKLFF
TRBD1	13	-	TRBJ2-7	TRBV27	TGTGCCAGCAGGCTACAGGGGCAGTACGAGCAGTACTTC	CASRLQGQYEQYF
-	14	-	TRBJ2-5	TRBV5-6	TGTGCCAGCAGCTTGGCGCAGAATCAAGAGACCCAGTACTTC	CASSLAQNQETQYF
TRBD1	17	-	TRBJ2-5	TRBV4-1	TGCGCCAGCAGCCAAGTCGGGCAGGGGGCTAACCAAGAGACCCAGTACTTC	CASSQVGQGANQETQYF
TRBD1	16	-	TRBJ2-3	TRBV7-2	TGTGCCAGCAGCTTAGAAGGTGCAGGGGGCGCAGATACGCAGTATTTT	CASSLEGAGGADTQYF
TRBD1	15	-	TRBJ2-7	TRBV3-1/TRBV3-2	TGTGCCAGCAGCCAAGACGCGCAGGGGGCTAGAGAGCAGTACTTC	CASSQDAQGAREQYF
-	14	-	TRBJ2-5	TRBV3-1/TRBV3-2	TGTGCCAGCAGCCTAGGGGGTAATGAAGAGACCCAGTACTTC	CASSLGGNEETQYF
TRBD1	17	-	TRBJ2-2	TRBV6-1	TGTGCCAGCAGTGAAAGTCTAGGGACAGTAAACACCGGGGAGCTGTTTTTT	CASSESLGTVNTGELFF
TRBD1	16	-	TRBJ1-4	TRBV19	TGTGCCAGTAGTATGGACGGACAGGGGATTTATGAAAAACTGTTTTTT	CASSMDGQGIYEKLFF
TRBD1	14	-	TRBJ1-4	TRBV7-2	TGTGCCAGCAGCTTCGGACAGGGCCGTGAAAAACTGTTTTTT	CASSFGQGREKLFF
-	14	once	TRBJ1-4	TRBV3-1/TRBV3-2	TGTGCCAGCAGCCTTAGTAACCAGGGTGAAAAACTGTTTTTT	CASSLSNQGEKLFF
-	16	few	TRBJ1-6	TRBV11-2	TGTGCCAGCAGCATCATTCGTAGCTCCTATAATTCACCCCTCCACTTT	CASSIIRSSYNSPLHF
-	17	-	TRBJ2-2	TRBV9	TGTGCCAGCAGCGCATCCCGGGACACAGGTCTCGCCGGGGAGCTGTTTTTT	CASSASRDTGLAGELFF
TRBD2	17	-	TRBJ2-1	TRBV5-1	TGCGCCAGCAGCTATCTAGCGGGGGGGAGCTCCTACAATGAGCAGTTCTTC	CASSYLAGGSSYNEQFF
TRBD1	15	-	TRBJ1-4	TRBV28	TGTGCCAGCAGACCGTCGGACAGGGGTGCTGAAAAACTGTTTTTT	CASRPSDRGAEKLFF
-	15	-	TRBJ2-5	TRBV7-9	TGTGCCAGCAGCTTCCGCCTGGGTCGAGGAGAGACCCAGTACTTC	CASSFRLGRGETQYF
TRBD2	19	-	TRBJ2-5	TRBV4-3	TGCGCCAGCAGCCAAGAGCCTTGGTCGTCTAGCGGGAGCAGGGGGACCCAGTACTTC	CASSQEPWSSSGSRGTQYF
TRBD1	15	-	TRBJ1-6	TRBV5-1	TGCGCCAGCAGCGCCGGACAGGTAGCTAATTCACCCCTCCACTTT	CASSAGQVANSPLHF
TRBD1	14	-	TRBJ1-1	TRBV18	TGTGCCAGCTCACATGAGACAGGGGGAACTGAAGCTTTCTTT	CASSHETGGTEAFF
-	15	-	TRBJ2-3	TRBV9	TGTGCCAGCAGCGCCGCCCCCCTATTCACAGATACGCAGTATTTT	CASSAAPLFTDTQYF
-	13	once	TRBJ1-3	TRBV18	TGTGCCAGCACCACCAACGAGGGAAACACCATATATTTT	CASTTNEGNTIYF
-	14	-	TRBJ1-1	TRBV7-9	TGTGCCAGCAGCCACCGACAGGAGAACACTGAAGCTTTCTTT	CASSHRQENTEAFF
TRBD1	14	-	TRBJ2-7	TRBV6-6	TGTGCCAGCAGGGCGGGACAGGGTGGATACGAGCAGTACTTC	CASRAGQGGYEQYF